These 32 T cell receptor beta chains were all obtained from the same sample, sequenced in a study of Ad26.COV2.S vaccination and SARS-CoV-2 variants. Stated treatment: 15 to 20 received Ad26.COV2.S at low or high dose, single or two shots; several received placebo; per-sample allocation not given. Day 63 after the first vaccine or placebo injection was the time point for sampling. Profiling relied on immunoSEQ multiplex PCR, and the TCRdb table lists in-frame clones only, not all of them. The sample has hundreds of thousands of clones; roughly 90% are singletons. This material consisted of peripheral blood, taken in a trial of Ad26.COV2.S vaccine versus placebo. These receptors came from a person aged 18 to 59 who received the Ad26.COV2.S COVID-19 vaccine or a placebo.

This rearrangement joins TRBV30 to TRBJ2-1; tentative D call: TRBD1 (6 bases). Germline CDR1 reads GTSNPN; CDR2 reads SVGIG (reference sequence). The V and J ends lost 4 bases and 6 bases respectively, with 19 bases between them. The CDR3 is 15 amino acids. The CDR3: CAWTKGVTWGNEQFF. Written as DNA, the CDR3 is TGTGCCTGGACCAAGGGGGTGACCTGGGGCAATGAGCAGTTCTTC.

Remarks on this clone: The sample contains more than one DNA sequence encoding this CDR3. V usage is TRBV30 and J usage is TRBJ1-5, with a possible D match to TRBD1 (5 bases). The germline V gene encodes CDR1 GTSNPN and CDR2 SVGIG (reference sequence). The V and J ends lost 1 base and 7 bases respectively, with 11 bases between them. The CDR3 consists of 13 residues. In DNA form, the CDR3 reads TGTGCCTGGAGTGCCAGGGCTGAGCAGCCCCAGCATTTT. Protein sequence: CAWSARAEQPQHF.

The chain uses TRBV7-2 and TRBJ2-7, with TRBD1 matching over 9 bases. The V and J ends lost 5 bases and 1 base, in that order; junction bases with no gene match: 6. This CDR3 is built from 15 residues. Germline V CDR1 and CDR2: SGHTA, FQGNSA. CDR3 residues: CASSETGGASYEQYF. The CDR3 bases are TGTGCCAGCAGCGAAACAGGGGGCGCATCCTACGAGCAGTACTTC.

This clone appeared a single time. The genes are TRBV15 and TRBJ1-1; D remains ambiguous. CDR3 size: 13 residues. The germline V gene has CDR1 LNHNV and CDR2 YYDKDF (reference sequence). With 5 bases removed from V and 4 bases from J, the gap between germline ends came to 11 bases. The CDR3 spells CATSRLTSTEAFF. The CDR3 nucleotides read TGTGCCACCAGCCGACTAACCTCCACTGAAGCTTTCTTT.

The gene calls are TRBV18 and TRBJ1-1, with 8 bases that match TRBD1. The germline V gene has CDR1 KGHSH and CDR2 LQKENI. The CDR3 spans 15 residues. Trimming took 1 base from V and 8 from J; bases not matched to a gene: 9. CDR3 coding DNA: TGTGCCAGCTCACCACTGCACAGCCCAGGGGGCGAAGCTTTCTTT. Translation gives CASSPLHSPGGEAFF.

This clone was seen just once. The chain links TRBV7-9 to TRBJ2-7, with D perhaps TRBD1 (5 bases). CDR1 is SEHNR, CDR2 FQNEAQ, per germline (reference sequence). The germline V and J ends were trimmed by 2 bases and 3 bases, with 11 bases remaining between them. The CDR3 totals 14 residues. CDR3 sequence: CASSLQGSRYEQYF. The DNA for the CDR3 is TGTGCCAGCAGCTTACAGGGATCCCGCTACGAGCAGTACTTC. The whole variable domain, filled in from reference TRBV7-9 and TRBJ2-7, reads DTGVSQNPRHKITKRGQNVTFRCDPISEHNRLYWYRQTLGQGPEFLTYFQNEAQLEKSRLLSDRFSAERPKGSFSTLEIQRTEQGDSAMYLCASSLQGSRYEQYFGPGTRLTVT.

This sequence joins TRBV5-6 and TRBJ2-1, with D perhaps matching TRBD1 or TRBD2 (5 bases each). The CDR3 runs 12 residues. Trimming left V 7 bases short and J 2 bases short, with 7 bases between. CDR1 and CDR2 (germline): SGHDT, YYEEEE. CDR3 sequence (DNA): TGTGCCAGCGGGGGACCCTACAATGAGCAGTTCTTC. As protein: CASGGPYNEQFF.

A note on this clone: The junction differs from germline at one of its ends, possibly a read error. The chain employs TRBV9 and TRBJ2-5; TRBD2 aligns across 9 bases. Germline V gene lookup returns CDR1 SGDLS and CDR2 YYNGEE. This CDR3 has 16 residues. The chain's CDR3 is CASSVGGGGVQETQYF. The CDR3 DNA is TGTGCCAGTAGCGTAGGTGGCGGGGGGGTCCAAGAGACCCAGTACTTC.

This clone was counted a few times. The chain combines TRBV24-1 with TRBJ2-1; D may correspond to TRBD1 or TRBD2 (5 bases each). CDR3 size: 13 residues. V was shortened by 5 bases and J by 9 bases, with 13 bases between the two germline ends. The germline gives CDR1 KGHDR, CDR2 SFDVKD. CDR3 protein: CATSGSGRVEQFF. In DNA form, the CDR3 reads TGTGCCACCAGTGGGTCGGGGCGGGTTGAGCAGTTCTTC.

As regards this clone: The sample holds other DNA sequences that translate to the same CDR3. This chain uses TRBV7-2 with TRBJ2-7, with TRBD2 matching 10 bases. The CDR3 has 14 amino acids. Trimming cost V 4 bases and J 3 bases; bases outside gene matches: 3. CDR1 and CDR2 from the germline V gene are SGHTA and FQGNSA. The CDR3 here is CASSYLAGVYEQYF. The CDR3 bases are TGTGCCAGCAGCTATCTAGCGGGAGTCTACGAGCAGTACTTC.

There are a few counts of this clone. Other DNA sequences of this sample code for an identical CDR3. The chain combines TRBV7-9 with TRBJ1-5; D unclear. The V end lost 1 base, the J end lost 4 bases, and 5 bases lay between the germline ends. From germline, CDR1 is SEHNR and CDR2 FQNEAQ (reference sequence). The CDR3 runs to 13 residues. The CDR3 here is CASSLVGNQPQHF. The CDR3 nucleotides read TGTGCCAGCAGCTTAGTGGGGAATCAGCCCCAGCATTTT.

The V call is TRBV20-1, the J call TRBJ2-7, with no clear D. Per germline, CDR1 DFQATT and CDR2 SNEGSKA (reference sequence). The CDR3 spans 11 residues. Trimming left V 3 bases short and J 6 bases short, with 9 bases between. This CDR3 is CSARVRAEQYF. CDR3 DNA: TGCAGTGCTAGGGTTCGGGCCGAGCAGTACTTC.

The sample holds a few counts of this clone. This rearrangement joins TRBV25-1 to TRBJ2-5, with unresolved D. Germline loops: CDR1 MGHDK, CDR2 SYGVNS. Trimming stripped 5 bases from V and 2 bases from J, with 15 bases between. The CDR3 is 15 amino acids. The CDR3 is CASSSPLGRQETQYF. CDR3 DNA: TGTGCCAGCAGTTCCCCTCTCGGCAGGCAAGAGACCCAGTACTTC. Complete variable domain (other parts from reference TRBV25-1 and TRBJ2-5): EADIYQTPRYLVIGTGKKITLECSQTMGHDKMYWYQQDPGMELHLIHYSYGVNSTEKGDLSSESTVSRIRTEHFPLTLESARPSHTSQYLCASSSPLGRQETQYFGPGTRLLVL.

The V gene is TRBV3-1 (or the pseudogene TRBV3-2), the J gene TRBJ1-1, with D tentatively TRBD1 (6 bases). The ends were cut back, 0 bases at V and 10 bases at J, with 15 bases in the middle. The germline gives CDR1 LGHDT, CDR2 YNNKEL (reference sequence). The CDR3 consists of 14 residues. Written as DNA, the CDR3 is TGTGCCAGCAGCCAAGATCTAGGACAGCCGGCAGCTTTCTTT. Translation: CASSQDLGQPAAFF.

The J gene is TRBJ2-5, the V gene TRBV19; D remains unclear. The V gene's germline CDR1 is LNHDA and CDR2 SQIVND (reference sequence). This CDR3 has 15 residues. V was trimmed by 6 bases and J by 4 bases, leaving 18 bases between them. CDR3 nucleotide sequence: TGTGCCAGTAGGGGGTTTGGAGATGCGGTAGAGACCCAGTACTTC. Translated, it gives CASRGFGDAVETQYF.

This chain connects TRBV7-2 to TRBJ2-3; D not certain. Germline V CDR1 and CDR2: SGHTA, FQGNSA. CDR3 length equals 15 residues. The V end lost 4 bases, the J end lost 2 bases, and 13 bases lay between the germline ends. The CDR3 reads CASSYRLADTDTQYF. The CDR3 DNA follows: TGTGCCAGCAGCTATCGACTGGCGGACACAGATACGCAGTATTTT.

This clone was seen more than once but under ten times. The rearrangement uses TRBV10-1 and TRBJ2-7, with D maybe TRBD1 (6 bases). The V end lost 3 bases, the J end lost 4 bases, and 10 bases lay between the germline ends. The germline V gene has CDR1 WNHNN and CDR2 SYGVQD (reference sequence). This CDR3 has 13 amino acids. The CDR3: CASSDGQGYEQYF. The CDR3 region has the DNA TGCGCCAGCAGTGACGGGCAGGGGTACGAGCAGTACTTC.

The chain uses TRBV5-8 and TRBJ1-1; 8 bases agree with TRBD1. The CDR3 consists of 14 residues. The trim removed 4 bases at V and 1 base at J, leaving 3 bases unmatched. The germline gives CDR1 SGHTS, CDR2 YDEGEE. The CDR3 nucleotides read TGTGCCAGCAGCGGGGACAGGTCGAACACTGAAGCTTTCTTT. This codes for CASSGDRSNTEAFF.

The chain employs TRBV6-4 and TRBJ2-7, with 9 bases aligning to TRBD2. J gave up 3 bases and V 6 bases, and 9 bases lay outside the gene matches. The germline gives CDR1 MRHNA, CDR2 SNTAGT. The CDR3 runs to 15 residues. The CDR3 nucleotides read TGTGCCAGCAGCGAAGAAGCGGGGGGCTTCTACGAGCAGTACTTC. This gives the protein CASSEEAGGFYEQYF.

The genes are TRBV7-2 and TRBJ2-5; maybe TRBD1 (7 bases). This CDR3 contains 13 residues. Germline-derived CDR1 and CDR2 are SGHTA and FQGNSA. The V end lost 1 base, the J end lost 7 bases, and 10 bases lay between the germline ends. This CDR3 is CASSLGQGGTQYF. DNA for the CDR3: TGTGCCAGCAGCTTAGGGCAGGGGGGGACCCAGTACTTC.

This clone was seen a handful of times. This chain uses TRBV13 with TRBJ2-2, with no clear D. The CDR3 runs 12 residues. The germline V gene encodes CDR1 PRHDT and CDR2 FYEKMQ (reference sequence). Trimming left V 6 bases short and J 3 bases short, with 5 bases between. CDR3 amino acids: CASRFDTGELFF. DNA for the CDR3: TGTGCCAGCAGGTTCGACACCGGGGAGCTGTTTTTT.

J is TRBJ2-3 and V is TRBV5-1; a possible D gene is TRBD1 (6 bases). V was cut by 3 bases and J by 2 bases, with 10 bases left in between. Germline values: CDR1 SGHRS, CDR2 YFSETQ. This CDR3 comprises 14 residues. CDR3 DNA: TGCGCCAGCAGCTCGTCAGGGGTCACAGATACGCAGTATTTT. Translating it yields CASSSSGVTDTQYF. Together with reference TRBV5-1 and TRBJ2-3, the CDR3 gives the full variable domain: KAGVTQTPRYLIKTRGQQVTLSCSPISGHRSVSWYQQTPGQGLQFLFEYFSETQRNKGNFPGRFSGRQFSNSRSEMNVSTLELGDSALYLCASSSSGVTDTQYFGPGTRLTVL.

The genes are TRBV30 and TRBJ1-2; TRBD1 matches 7 bases. The CDR3 extends over 14 amino acids. Trimming took 3 bases from V and 4 from J; bases not matched to a gene: 8. CDR1 and CDR2 (germline): GTSNPN, SVGIG (reference sequence). The CDR3 loop is CAWSRQGAVYGYTF. The CDR3 nucleotides are TGTGCCTGGAGCCGACAGGGAGCAGTCTATGGCTACACCTTC.

The V and J genes are TRBV5-1 and TRBJ1-1; D unclear. CDR1 is SGHRS and CDR2 is YFSETQ in the germline V gene. This CDR3 is built from 13 residues. V lost 2 bases to trimming and J lost 0 bases, with 5 bases between them. CDR3 residues: CASSLPLNTEAFF. The CDR3, as DNA: TGCGCCAGCAGCTTACCCCTGAACACTGAAGCTTTCTTT. Complete variable domain (other parts from reference TRBV5-1 and TRBJ1-1): KAGVTQTPRYLIKTRGQQVTLSCSPISGHRSVSWYQQTPGQGLQFLFEYFSETQRNKGNFPGRFSGRQFSNSRSEMNVSTLELGDSALYLCASSLPLNTEAFFGQGTRLTVV.

J is TRBJ1-5 and V is TRBV27, with a tentative D call TRBD1 (5 bases). Trimming shortened V by 3 bases and J by 9 bases, and 12 bases separated the two germline ends. Germline lookup yields CDR1 MNHEY and CDR2 SMNVEV (reference sequence). This CDR3 is built from 13 residues. The CDR3, as DNA: TGTGCCAGCAGTTTTGGGGCCCTTTGGCCCCAGCATTTT. Amino acid sequence: CASSFGALWPQHF.

This sequence joins TRBV25-1 and TRBJ2-1, with 10 bases that match TRBD2. This CDR3 has 16 amino acids. V lost 3 bases and J lost 2; bases outside the gene matches: 4. Germline V gives CDR1 MGHDK, CDR2 SYGVNS. As DNA, the CDR3 is TGTGCCAGCAGTGACATGCTAGCGGGGGCCTACAATGAGCAGTTCTTC. Its protein product is CASSDMLAGAYNEQFF.

V gene TRBV29-1 combines with J gene TRBJ1-1; 7 bases align to TRBD1. The CDR3 extends over 12 amino acids. Losses at the gene ends were 6 bases for V and 4 bases for J; bases not matched to a gene: 5. CDR1 is SQVTM and CDR2 is ANQGSEA in the germline V gene. As DNA, the CDR3 is TGCAGCGTCTCGACAGGGACCACTGAAGCTTTCTTT. This translates into CSVSTGTTEAFF.

This clone was seen more than once but under ten times. The same CDR3 can be traced to other DNA sequences in this sample. V is TRBV4-2 and J is TRBJ2-3; TRBD2 matches 8 bases. Germline lookup yields CDR1 LGHNA and CDR2 YNFKEQ. The CDR3 is 16 residues long. V dropped 0 bases and J dropped 1; count of bases not matched to a gene: 3. The CDR3 protein is CASSQDGAGGTDTQYF. In nucleotides, the CDR3 is TGTGCCAGCAGCCAAGATGGAGCGGGGGGCACAGATACGCAGTATTTT.

The rearrangement joins TRBV19 to TRBJ2-1, with D uncertain. There are 12 residues in the CDR3. Germline assignment: CDR1 LNHDA and CDR2 SQIVND (reference sequence). Trimming removed 5 bases from V and 4 bases from J, with 6 bases in between. CDR3 in DNA: TGTGCCAGTAGTTCCGAATACAATGAGCAGTTCTTC. Translating it yields CASSSEYNEQFF.

The chain has TRBV9 and TRBJ2-1; 7 bases fit TRBD2. The CDR3 sequence is 15 residues long. V trimming: 1 base; J trimming: 7 bases; junction bases outside the gene matches: 8. Germline loops: CDR1 SGDLS, CDR2 YYNGEE. The CDR3 loop is CASSVSGGSGNEQFF. As DNA, the CDR3 is TGTGCCAGCAGCGTATCCGGCGGGAGTGGGAATGAGCAGTTCTTC.

Here the CDR3 DNA reads TGTGCCAGCAGCCGACCGGGACAGGGTACTATGAACACTGAAGCTTTCTTT. It yields the protein CASSRPGQGTMNTEAFF. The chain is built from TRBV6-6 and TRBJ1-1, with 9 bases that match TRBD1. The CDR3 sequence is 17 residues long. V lost 6 bases, J lost 0 bases, and 11 bases stayed unmatched. Germline assignment: CDR1 MNHNY and CDR2 SVGAGI (reference sequence).

The chain is built from TRBV5-5 and TRBJ1-2; maybe TRBD1 (5 bases). The V gene's germline CDR1 is SGHKS and CDR2 YYEKEE (reference sequence). CDR3 size: 14 residues. V was clipped by 1 base and J by 9 bases, with 16 bases between them. CDR3 protein: CASSLLGQGESYTF. The CDR3 DNA is TGTGCCAGCAGCTTGTTGGGGCAGGGCGAGAGCTACACCTTC.